Below are 2 T cell receptor beta chains sequenced from a single sample in a study of human T cells and chemical hapten exposure. The time point is: patch test 3, about 24 weeks after DPC sensitization. Documented treatment: therapeutic diphenylcyclopropenone sensitization with weekly scalp DPC. Using its own MiXCR run on the RACE reads, TCRdb lists one record per CDR3 protein. The sample contains roughly 90,000 distinct CDR3 sequences, 9.5% to 13% of which appear only once. The input for sequencing was whole blood, taken in connection with sensitization to the hapten diphenylcyclopropenone (DPC). The origin of the receptors is a woman aged 25 to 45 with alopecia areata. Some clones in this sample may be carry-over from other donors' samples.

This clonotype was counted ten times or more. The chain couples TRBV6-5 to TRBJ1-4, with unresolved D. The CDR3 is made up of 16 amino acids. Germline-derived CDR1 and CDR2 are MNHEY and SVGAGI. The V end lost 2 bases, the J end lost 7 bases, and 17 bases lay between the germline ends. This chain's CDR3 is CASSYNFARRFEKLFF. CDR3 coding DNA: TGTGCCAGCAGTTACAATTTCGCTAGGAGATTTGAAAAACTGTTTTTT.

The rearrangement links TRBV6-6 to TRBJ1-4; D is uncertain. The CDR3 spans 14 residues. Deletions cut 5 bases from V and 3 bases from J, with 10 bases between. Per germline, CDR1 MNHNY and CDR2 SVGAGI (reference sequence). The CDR3 DNA reads as TGTGCCAGCAGTAGAGGAAGGGCTAATGAAAAACTGTTTTTT. It translates to CASSRGRANEKLFF.